This TCR beta chain was captured in a study of sequential checkpoint blockade in melanoma. Study at large: First-line arms were nivolumab then ipilimumab, or the reverse, randomized 1:1.

Some clones are missing from TCRdb's copy, which holds only in-frame ones; the method was immunoSEQ multiplex PCR. The sample holds more than 25,000 clones, about 89% seen once. Treatment specified: randomized to nivolumab then ipilimumab (arm A) or the reverse (arm B). PBMC sorting kept live CD3+CD8+ cells without CD19 or CD56. The sequence came from a human donor with melanoma. The starting material was CD8+ T cells sorted from blood (inferred from file names), obtained from a patient given nivolumab and ipilimumab in sequence.

The CDR3 region is CASSWGTGEAFF. CDR3 nucleotides: TGTGCCAGCAGCTGGGGTACAGGGGAAGCTTTCTTT. The chain joins TRBV5-6 to TRBJ1-1, with a possible D match to TRBD1 (6 bases). The CDR3 consists of 12 residues. Trimming cost V 3 bases and J 8 bases, with 11 bases left between them. The germline V gene encodes CDR1 SGHDT and CDR2 YYEEEE. Combining the CDR3 with reference TRBV5-6 and TRBJ1-1 gives the whole variable domain DAGVTQSPTHLIKTRGQQVTLRCSPKSGHDTVSWYQQALGQGPQFIFQYYEEEERQRGNFPDRFSGHQFPNYSSELNVNALLLGDSALYLCASSWGTGEAFFGQGTRLTVV.